Below, one T cell receptor (beta chain) is given with its context. Participant age was about 18 to 89 years, and participants resided in 24 US areas. The sample belongs to a study of blood T cell repertoires in COVID-19. The CDR3 is 15 residues long. Germline trimming cut 5 bases from V and 5 bases from J; bases unmatched to any gene: 6. Germline loops: CDR1 SGHTA, CDR2 FQGTGA. Study processing details: Amplification from reference gene primers served as the basis for estimated nucleated cell counts. Method: immunoSEQ multiplex PCR; TCRdb's copy keeps in-frame clones and lacks some. V and J calls and clone size are those listed in that table; D and trimming were worked out from the DNA. In the table there are around 220,000 clones, just over 85% of which are singletons.

This TCR derives from a woman in her forties or fifties with acute COVID-19. Specimen: PBMCs or T cells enriched from blood (not recorded which). The chain employs TRBV7-3 and TRBJ1-6; 7 bases map to TRBD1. The CDR3: CASSRQGRDNSPLHF. The CDR3 nucleotides are TGTGCCAGCAGCAGACAGGGCCGAGATAATTCACCCCTCCACTTT.